The rows below give T cell receptor beta chains drawn from one sample of a study of response to subunit inactivated influenza vaccine. TCRdb recomputed calls from the RT-PCR reads with MiXCR, one row per CDR3 protein. The sample holds around 490,000 distinct CDR3 sequences, 6% to 9% seen once. The sequencing used PBMCs from blood, collected approximately 25 months after vaccination. Every receptor here comes from a man between 45 and 75 years old who received an inactivated influenza vaccine. CDR3s include the opening cysteine and the closing phenylalanine or tryptophan. A D gene is named only where the DNA matches it firmly. Only some rows state a clone size, as once, few, many or a class for expanded clones.

-	TRBJ2-1	TRBV3-1	TRBD2	14	CASSLIAGDNEQFF	TGTGCCAGCAGCCTTATAGCGGGAGATAATGAGCAGTTCTTC
once	TRBJ1-5	TRBV7-9	-	13	CASSLWDLEPQHF	TGTGCCAGCAGCTTATGGGATCTTGAGCCCCAGCATTTT
-	TRBJ2-1	TRBV7-6	-	15	CASSLMASEYNEQFF	TGTGCCAGCAGCTTAATGGCTAGCGAGTACAATGAGCAGTTCTTC
few	TRBJ2-1	TRBV20-1	-	15	CSARGRGGTRNEQFF	TGCAGTGCTAGAGGTCGCGGCGGGACCAGGAATGAGCAGTTCTTC
-	TRBJ1-1	TRBV28	TRBD1	16	CASSRDSQGSNTEAFF	TGTGCCAGCAGTCGAGACTCACAGGGGTCAAACACTGAAGCTTTCTTT
-	TRBJ2-7	TRBV9	TRBD1	15	CASSATDRGPYEQYF	TGTGCCAGCAGCGCAACGGACAGGGGGCCCTACGAGCAGTACTTC
-	TRBJ1-1	TRBV5-1	-	15	CASSLEWGMNTEAFF	TGCGCCAGCAGCTTGGAGTGGGGGATGAACACTGAAGCTTTCTTT
-	TRBJ2-1	TRBV6-1	TRBD2	15	CASRDTSGRFNEQFF	TGTGCCAGCAGGGACACTAGCGGGAGGTTCAATGAGCAGTTCTTC
-	TRBJ1-2	TRBV28	TRBD1	14	CASSGRDRVPGYTF	TGTGCCAGCAGCGGACGTGACAGGGTTCCTGGCTACACCTTC
many	TRBJ2-1	TRBV29-1	TRBD2	15	CSAGSGSLELYEQFF	TGCAGCGCCGGAAGCGGGAGTCTAGAACTCTATGAGCAGTTCTTC
few	TRBJ2-7	TRBV6-5	-	15	CASRLKWDTFYEQYF	TGTGCCAGCAGATTAAAGTGGGACACATTCTACGAGCAGTACTTC
many	TRBJ2-1	TRBV7-2	TRBD1	15	CASSFDRGSYNEQFF	TGTGCCAGCAGCTTCGACAGGGGCTCCTACAATGAGCAGTTCTTC
-	TRBJ2-7	TRBV11-3	-	13	CASSAFDSYEQYF	TGTGCCAGCAGCGCCTTCGACAGCTACGAGCAGTACTTC
few	TRBJ2-1	TRBV28	-	15	CASSRALPSYNEQFF	TGTGCCAGCAGTAGAGCCCTACCTTCCTACAATGAGCAGTTCTTC
many	TRBJ1-5	TRBV7-2	-	15	CASSFSSGGNQPQHF	TGTGCCAGCAGCTTTAGCTCGGGAGGGAATCAGCCCCAGCATTTT
-	TRBJ2-1	TRBV19	TRBD1	15	CASNTGTGHYKEQFF	TGTGCCAGTAATACCGGGACAGGGCATTACAAGGAGCAGTTCTTC
few	TRBJ1-2	TRBV3-1	-	16	CASSQVLVRGGYGYTF	TGTGCCAGCAGCCAGGTCTTGGTCAGGGGCGGCTATGGCTACACCTTC
few	TRBJ1-1	TRBV10-3	TRBD1	11	CAIRLDRAAFF	TGTGCCATCAGGCTGGACAGGGCGGCTTTCTTT
-	TRBJ2-7	TRBV7-2	-	15	CASSSRTGAGSEQYF	TGTGCCAGCAGCTCCCGGACCGGAGCAGGTAGCGAGCAGTACTTC
few	TRBJ2-5	TRBV6-1	TRBD2	17	CASSERRLAGTQETQYF	TGTGCCAGCAGCGAAAGGAGGCTAGCGGGAACACAAGAGACCCAGTACTTC
-	TRBJ2-5	TRBV5-1	TRBD1	15	CASSTGTGLQETQYF	TGCGCCAGCAGCACCGGGACAGGTTTACAAGAGACCCAGTACTTC
-	TRBJ1-2	TRBV28	TRBD1	14	CASSSPSRDRARTF	TGTGCCAGCAGTTCACCTTCCCGGGACAGGGCGCGCACCTTC
few	TRBJ2-1	TRBV9	TRBD2	15	CASSSIAGGSNEQFF	TGTGCCAGCAGCTCAATAGCGGGGGGGTCGAATGAGCAGTTCTTC
once	TRBJ2-2	TRBV3-1	-	18	CACSQEGRSNGLTGELFF	TGTGCCTGCAGCCAAGAGGGTCGGAGCAATGGATTAACCGGGGAGCTGTTTTTT
-	TRBJ2-7	TRBV18	TRBD1	12	CASSATGDEQYF	TGTGCCAGCTCAGCCACAGGGGACGAGCAGTACTTC
-	TRBJ1-5	TRBV10-3	-	14	CAISETLGNQPQHF	TGTGCCATCAGTGAGACGTTAGGGAATCAGCCCCAGCATTTT
few	TRBJ1-1	TRBV12-3/TRBV12-4	-	17	CASSLVLSGHLNTEAFF	TGTGCCAGCAGTTTAGTACTGTCGGGACACTTGAACACTGAAGCTTTCTTT
-	TRBJ1-1	TRBV18	TRBD1	15	CASSPGTGTNTEAFF	TGTGCCAGCTCACCAGGGACAGGGACGAACACTGAAGCTTTCTTT
many	TRBJ2-5	TRBV4-3	TRBD2	17	CASSQDPRTSGLGTQYF	TGCGCCAGCAGCCAAGATCCCCGGACTAGCGGCTTGGGGACCCAGTACTTC
-	TRBJ2-7	TRBV7-9	-	12	CASSLSSYEHYF	TGTGCCAGCAGCCTTAGCTCCTACGAGCACTACTTC
-	TRBJ2-7	TRBV27	-	14	CASSPTLRAYEQYF	TGTGCCAGCAGCCCCACGCTTCGAGCCTACGAGCAGTACTTC
many	TRBJ2-1	TRBV7-9	-	15	CASSSGVTSYNEQFF	TGTGCCAGCAGCTCCGGGGTTACCTCCTACAATGAGCAGTTCTTC
few	TRBJ2-2	TRBV7-9	-	15	CASSLSLGVGRELFF	TGTGCCAGCAGCTTATCCCTAGGAGTTGGTCGGGAGCTGTTTTTT
many	TRBJ2-1	TRBV10-3	-	12	CAISESRNEQFF	TGTGCCATCAGTGAGTCAAGAAATGAGCAGTTCTTC
many	TRBJ2-2	TRBV5-1	-	13	CASSKGETGELFF	TGCGCCAGCAGCAAGGGAGAAACTGGGGAGCTGTTTTTT
many	TRBJ2-7	TRBV29-1	TRBD1	14	CSAGQGGGLYEQYF	TGCAGCGCCGGACAGGGAGGTGGTCTCTACGAGCAGTACTTC
few	TRBJ2-3	TRBV5-1	-	13	CASSLAATDTQYF	TGCGCCAGCAGCTTGGCAGCCACAGATACGCAGTATTTT
-	TRBJ2-3	TRBV30	-	12	CAWSVPAGTQYF	TGTGCCTGGAGTGTACCGGCAGGTACGCAGTATTTT
-	TRBJ2-1	TRBV4-2	TRBD1	15	CASNRGTGEVDEQFF	TGTGCCAGCAACCGCGGGACAGGGGAGGTCGATGAGCAGTTCTTC
-	TRBJ1-5	TRBV6-1	-	13	CASSGQRVQPQHF	TGTGCCAGCAGTGGACAGAGGGTTCAGCCCCAGCATTTT
many	TRBJ2-7	TRBV20-1	TRBD2	13	CSARLAVVSEQYF	TGCAGTGCTAGACTAGCGGTCGTTAGCGAGCAGTACTTC
-	TRBJ2-3	TRBV20-1	-	13	CSAPFGGRDTQYF	TGCAGTGCCCCGTTTGGGGGCAGAGATACGCAGTATTTT
-	TRBJ2-7	TRBV28	-	12	CASRGRVYEQYF	TGTGCCAGCAGGGGACGGGTCTACGAGCAGTACTTC
many	TRBJ1-4	TRBV12-3/TRBV12-4	TRBD1	13	CASSSHRGEKLFF	TGTGCCAGCAGTTCTCACAGGGGTGAAAAACTGTTTTTT
few	TRBJ2-1	TRBV6-2/TRBV6-3	-	12	CASSYMRNEQFF	TGTGCCAGCAGTTACATGAGGAATGAGCAGTTCTTC
-	TRBJ2-7	TRBV3-1	-	14	CASSQDLASREQYF	TGTGCCAGCAGCCAAGATCTTGCGTCTAGGGAGCAGTACTTC
many	TRBJ2-2	TRBV20-1	-	13	CSASTPPWRELFF	TGCAGTGCTAGTACGCCCCCCTGGCGGGAGCTGTTTTTT
-	TRBJ2-7	TRBV7-6	TRBD1	16	CASVGRGQGNSYEQYF	TGTGCCAGCGTAGGTAGGGGACAGGGAAACTCCTACGAGCAGTACTTC
-	TRBJ2-7	TRBV20-1	-	15	CSAVRRGTPDYEQYF	TGCAGTGCTGTCCGCCGGGGGACCCCCGACTACGAGCAGTACTTC
many	TRBJ2-3	TRBV28	-	14	CASSFLGTTDTQYF	TGTGCCAGCAGTTTTTTGGGTACCACAGATACGCAGTATTTT
few	TRBJ2-7	TRBV5-1	-	14	CASSNSASPYEQYF	TGCGCCAGCAGCAACAGCGCGTCCCCCTACGAGCAGTACTTC
-	TRBJ2-3	TRBV20-1	TRBD2	16	CSARHLGRGSTDTQYF	TGCAGTGCTAGACATCTGGGGCGGGGGAGCACAGATACGCAGTATTTT
many	TRBJ1-1	TRBV6-1	TRBD1	14	CASRGQGLNTEAFF	TGTGCCAGCAGGGGACAGGGGTTGAACACTGAAGCTTTCTTT
-	TRBJ2-7	TRBV4-3	TRBD2	13	CASSQDSLAGPIF	TGCGCCAGCAGCCAAGACTCCCTAGCGGGGCCGATCTTC
many	TRBJ1-2	TRBV20-1	-	13	CSASLRRSYGYTF	TGCAGTGCCAGTCTCAGACGAAGCTATGGCTACACCTTC
-	TRBJ1-3	TRBV29-1	TRBD1	15	CSVEDMTGVGNTIYF	TGCAGCGTTGAAGACATGACAGGGGTCGGAAACACCATATATTTT
many	TRBJ1-2	TRBV4-2	-	14	CASSQIGGLNGYTF	TGTGCCAGCAGCCAAATAGGGGGTTTGAATGGCTACACCTTC
many	TRBJ2-1	TRBV20-1	-	14	CSARSRSGSNEQFF	TGCAGTGCTAGGAGTAGGAGTGGGTCGAATGAGCAGTTCTTC
many	TRBJ2-2	TRBV5-1	TRBD2	16	CASSWGLAANTGELFF	TGTGCCAGCAGTTGGGGACTAGCGGCCAACACCGGGGAGCTGTTTTTT